These 27 T cell receptor beta chains originate from one sample sequenced in a study of PD-L1 blockade in urothelial cancer. Clones were read by immunoSEQ multiplex PCR, and TCRdb kept only the in-frame ones, dropping some. The sample records 35,000 to 45,000 clones, about four fifths being singletons. Specified time point: peripheral blood 6 weeks after treatment start. The sequencing here drew on PBMCs, taken around atezolizumab (anti-PD-L1) treatment. These receptors originate from a man aged 60-69 years with urothelial cancer.

This clone was counted a few times. The chain links TRBV27 to TRBJ1-4, with 7 bases that match TRBD1. The CDR3 length is 15 residues. V lost 4 bases and J lost 0; bases outside the gene matches: 2. Per the germline V gene, CDR1 is MNHEY and CDR2 is SMNVEV (reference sequence). The CDR3 DNA sequence: TGTGCCAGCAGTTCCCAGGGGGCAACTAATGAAAAACTGTTTTTT. Its protein product is CASSSQGATNEKLFF.

This clone was seen a handful of times. The chain couples TRBV15 to TRBJ1-1, with D unclear. Germline V gene lookup returns CDR1 LNHNV and CDR2 YYDKDF (reference sequence). CDR3 length: 15 amino acids. Trimming removed 1 base from V and 0 bases from J, with 9 bases in between. The DNA of the CDR3 is TGTGCCACCAGCAGAGTAGATTTCGTGAACACTGAAGCTTTCTTT. Translation gives CATSRVDFVNTEAFF.

V is TRBV7-6 and J is TRBJ1-3; D not certain. The germline V and J ends were trimmed by 5 bases and 1 base, with 15 bases remaining between them. There are 16 residues in the CDR3. Germline assignment: CDR1 SGHVS and CDR2 FNYEAQ. The CDR3 spells CASSLAPPGSGNTIYF. The CDR3 region has the DNA TGTGCCAGCAGCCTGGCCCCCCCGGGGTCTGGAAACACCATATATTTT.

V is TRBV5-4 and J is TRBJ2-3, with TRBD1 identical over 11 bases. With 4 bases clipped from V and 5 bases from J, the junction kept 6 bases outside the gene matches. The germline V gene encodes CDR1 SGHNT and CDR2 YYREEE (reference sequence). CDR3 length: 15 residues. CDR3 in amino acids: CASSLGQGGQDTQYF. The CDR3 bases are TGTGCCAGCAGCCTGGGACAGGGGGGACAAGATACGCAGTATTTT.

The chain employs TRBV15 and TRBJ2-3, with 9 bases aligning to TRBD2. The CDR3 has 15 residues. Trimming removed 9 bases from V and 2 bases from J; junction bases left unmatched: 9. Looked up from germline, CDR1 is LNHNV and CDR2 is YYDKDF (reference sequence). The CDR3 region has the DNA TGTGCCACGGGGGAGCGGGGGGCCGTCACAGATACGCAGTATTTT. Encoded protein: CATGERGAVTDTQYF.

CDR3 protein: CASSFQDRANTDTQYF. CDR3 DNA sequence: TGCGCCAGCAGCTTTCAGGACAGGGCAAACACAGATACGCAGTATTTT. V is TRBV5-1 and J is TRBJ2-3; 8 bases are shared with TRBD1. Looked up from germline, CDR1 is SGHRS and CDR2 is YFSETQ. With V trimmed by 2 bases and J by 2 bases, 7 bases remained unmatched. There are 16 residues in the CDR3.

There are a few counts of this clone. The chain recombines TRBV13 with TRBJ2-4, with D perhaps matching TRBD1 (5 bases). This CDR3 region has 14 residues. V was cut by 7 bases and J by 5 bases, with 15 bases left in between. Germline CDR1 reads PRHDT; CDR2 reads FYEKMQ (reference sequence). The CDR3 sequence is CASKSGFKENIQYF. The DNA of the CDR3 is TGTGCCAGCAAGTCAGGGTTTAAGGAAAACATTCAGTACTTC.

The chain has TRBV4-1 and TRBJ2-4; 9 nucleotides match TRBD2. From germline, CDR1 is MGHRA and CDR2 YSYEKL. The trim removed 1 base at V and 0 bases at J, leaving 7 bases unmatched. CDR3 length: 18 amino acids. DNA for the CDR3: TGCGCCAGCAGCCAAGGGGGCAGCGGGGGGATAGCCAAAAACATTCAGTACTTC. It specifies CASSQGGSGGIAKNIQYF.

The rearrangement uses TRBV7-3 and TRBJ2-2, with D perhaps TRBD2 (5 bases). The CDR3 is made up of 17 amino acids. Germline values: CDR1 SGHTA, CDR2 FQGTGA. Trimming shortened V by 1 base and J by 6 bases, and 18 bases separated the two germline ends. In nucleotides, the CDR3 is TGTGCCAGCAGCTTAAACCCTCGCGGTACGGAGGCCGGGGAGCTGTTTTTT. Translating it yields CASSLNPRGTEAGELFF.

This clone was picked up one time. Here the CDR3 reads CTSNRSSRVGHF. The CDR3 region has the DNA TGCACCAGCAACCGATCTTCTCGGGTCGGACATTTT. This chain links TRBV1 with TRBJ1-5. TRBV1 is a recognized pseudogene. The CDR3 has 12 amino acids.

A single count supports this clone. The gene calls are TRBV6-1 and TRBJ2-3, with 7 bases identical to TRBD2. Germline V lookup: CDR1 MNHNS, CDR2 SASEGT. The CDR3 totals 16 residues. With 1 base clipped from V and 3 bases from J, the junction kept 7 bases outside the gene matches. CDR3 DNA sequence: TGTGCCAGCAGTGAAGGGCTAGCGGAGAGGACAGATACGCAGTATTTT. Protein: CASSEGLAERTDTQYF.

CDR3 sequence (DNA): TGCGCCAGCAGCCAAGATAGGGGGGCTAGCGGGGGTGGCTCCTACAATGAGCAGTTCTTC. It codes for CASSQDRGASGGGSYNEQFF. The chain has TRBV4-1 and TRBJ2-1, with 10 bases identical to TRBD2. With 0 bases clipped from V and 0 bases from J, the junction kept 11 bases outside the gene matches. Per the germline V gene, CDR1 is MGHRA and CDR2 is YSYEKL. The CDR3 is 20 residues long.

This clone was detected a few times. This rearrangement joins TRBV2 to TRBJ2-5; 7 nucleotides match TRBD1. The trim removed 4 bases at V and 4 bases at J, leaving 6 bases unmatched. The CDR3 has 14 residues. Germline values: CDR1 SNHLY, CDR2 FYNNEI. This CDR3 is CASSGEGGRETQYF. As DNA, the CDR3 is TGTGCCAGCAGTGGGGAAGGGGGCCGAGAGACCCAGTACTTC. Filled out from reference TRBV2 and TRBJ2-5, the complete variable domain reads EPEVTQTPSHQVTQMGQEVILRCVPISNHLYFYWYRQILGQKVEFLVSFYNNEISEKSEIFDDQFSVERPDGSNFTLKIRSTKLEDSAMYFCASSGEGGRETQYFGPGTRLLVL.

This chain uses TRBV20-1 with TRBJ1-2, with D uncertain. Trimming took off 6 bases at V and 2 bases at J, with 7 bases between the two ends. Germline CDR1 is DFQATT and CDR2 is SNEGSKA (reference sequence). The CDR3 contains 11 residues. This CDR3 is CSAQKNYGYTF. CDR3 DNA sequence: TGCAGTGCCCAAAAAAACTATGGCTACACCTTC.

This clone was detected only a few times. V and J are TRBV7-6 and TRBJ2-7; perhaps TRBD1 as D (6 bases). Between the trimmed V and J ends, which lost 3 bases and 5 bases, there was a span of 20 bases. Looked up from germline, CDR1 is SGHVS and CDR2 is FNYEAQ. The CDR3 has 16 residues. CDR3 loop: CASSLGHRLKPDEQYF. Written as DNA, the CDR3 is TGTGCCAGCAGCTTGGGACACAGACTAAAGCCGGACGAGCAGTACTTC.

The chain couples TRBV5-4 to TRBJ2-3, with 10 bases identical to TRBD2. Per germline, CDR1 SGHNT and CDR2 YYREEE (reference sequence). Trimming removed 8 bases from V and 5 bases from J; junction bases left unmatched: 11. The CDR3 has 15 amino acids. The CDR3 region has the DNA TGTGCCAGTGGCGTAGCGGGGGGCCTGGGAGATACGCAGTATTTT. Translation gives CASGVAGGLGDTQYF.

This chain links TRBV18 with TRBJ1-4; 9 nucleotides agree with TRBD1. With V trimmed by 2 bases and J by 5 bases, 9 bases remained unmatched. The germline gives CDR1 KGHSH, CDR2 LQKENI. The CDR3 sequence is 17 residues long. CDR3 sequence reads: CASSPYEVTGGNEKLFF. The CDR3, as DNA: TGTGCCAGCTCACCATACGAAGTGACAGGGGGGAATGAAAAACTGTTTTTT. Supplemented by reference TRBV18 and TRBJ1-4, the full variable domain reads NAGVMQNPRHLVRRRGQEARLRCSPMKGHSHVYWYRQLPEEGLKFMVYLQKENIIDESGMPKERFSAEFPKEGPSILRIQQVVRGDSAAYFCASSPYEVTGGNEKLFFGSGTQLSVL.

In DNA form, the CDR3 reads TGTGCCAGCAGCGCCCAACTAGTTCCACCCTACAATGAGCAGTTCTTC. Its protein is CASSAQLVPPYNEQFF. The gene calls are TRBV7-2 and TRBJ2-1, with D possibly matching TRBD2 (5 bases). Germline values: CDR1 SGHTA, CDR2 FQGNSA. V was trimmed by 5 bases and J by 2 bases, leaving 16 bases between them. This CDR3 region has 16 residues. The complete variable domain, with remaining parts taken from reference TRBV7-2 and TRBJ2-1, reads GAGVSQSPSNKVTEKGKDVELRCDPISGHTALYWYRQSLGQGLEFLIYFQGNSAPDKSGLPSDRFSAERTGGSVSTLTIQRTQQEDSAVYLCASSAQLVPPYNEQFFGPGTRLTVL.

This clone is a singleton in its sample. V gene TRBV5-1 combines with J gene TRBJ1-3; D remains unclear. CDR1 and CDR2 from the germline V gene are SGHRS and YFSETQ. There are 15 residues in the CDR3. V gave up 2 bases and J gave up 3 bases, with 12 bases separating them. The CDR3 is CASSLGLYYGNTIYF. In nucleotides, the CDR3 is TGCGCCAGCAGCTTAGGTTTATACTATGGAAACACCATATATTTT.

The J gene is TRBJ2-7, the V gene TRBV18, with D perhaps matching TRBD2 (8 bases). The germline V gene encodes CDR1 KGHSH and CDR2 LQKENI. The CDR3 covers 18 residues. V lost 3 bases and J 4 bases, leaving 25 bases between the germline ends. CDR3 DNA: TGTGCCAGCTCACCGTTACCAGGGGGTAGAAGCGGGGGTTACGAGCAGTACTTC. Protein: CASSPLPGGRSGGYEQYF.

V gene TRBV7-3 combines with J gene TRBJ1-2; D unclear. The V end was cut by 5 bases, the J end by 6 bases, with 16 bases between. CDR3 length equals 14 residues. Germline-derived CDR1 and CDR2 are SGHTA and FQGTGA. CDR3: CASSLSVGPDGYTF. As DNA, the CDR3 is TGTGCCAGCAGCCTATCCGTGGGCCCGGATGGCTACACCTTC.

This chain's CDR3 is CAWSVRPNEKLFF. CDR3 in DNA: TGTGCCTGGAGCGTCAGGCCAAATGAAAAACTGTTTTTT. V and J are TRBV30 and TRBJ1-4; D not certain. The germline V gene encodes CDR1 GTSNPN and CDR2 SVGIG (reference sequence). Trimming took off 3 bases at V and 5 bases at J, with 10 bases between the two ends. CDR3 size: 13 residues.

V and J are TRBV28 and TRBJ1-5; TRBD1 matches 11 bases. Germline V gene data show CDR1 as MDHEN and CDR2 as SYDVKM. With V trimmed by 6 bases and J by 7 bases, 5 bases remained unmatched. The CDR3 loop spans 14 amino acids. DNA for the CDR3: TGTGCCAGCAGCGGACAGGGGGCCCCCCAGCCCCAGCATTTT. This translates into CASSGQGAPQPQHF.

The table lists this clone with a few counts. This CDR3 is CASSPVTGGGASTGELFF. Written as DNA, the CDR3 is TGTGCCAGCAGCCCGGTAACAGGGGGCGGTGCGAGCACCGGGGAGCTGTTTTTT. The chain joins TRBV9 to TRBJ2-2; 9 bases are a match to TRBD1. The germline V gene encodes CDR1 SGDLS and CDR2 YYNGEE. There are 18 residues in the CDR3. Trimming took 4 bases from V and 4 from J; bases not matched to a gene: 14. Looking up the rest from reference TRBV9 and TRBJ2-2 gives the full variable domain: DSGVTQTPKHLITATGQRVTLRCSPRSGDLSVYWYQQSLDQGLQFLIQYYNGEERAKGNILERFSAQQFPDLHSELNLSSLELGDSALYFCASSPVTGGGASTGELFFGEGSRLTVL.

The genes are TRBV9 and TRBJ2-6, with D tentatively TRBD1 (5 bases). Germline CDR1 is SGDLS and CDR2 is YYNGEE. Trimming pared 4 bases from V and 0 bases from J, leaving 8 bases between. The CDR3 loop spans 15 amino acids. In DNA, the CDR3 is TGTGCCAGCAGCCTAGGGGCCTCTGGGGCCAACGTCCTGACTTTC. It specifies CASSLGASGANVLTF.

This clone was observed a few times. The chain uses TRBV2 and TRBJ1-2, with D maybe TRBD1 (5 bases). V dropped 7 bases and J dropped 3 bases, with 18 bases sitting between them. The CDR3 is 15 amino acids. The germline gives CDR1 SNHLY, CDR2 FYNNEI. DNA for the CDR3: TGTGCCAGCACCTTAAGGACGGGGGGGGACTATGGCTACACCTTC. Its translation is CASTLRTGGDYGYTF.

The CDR3 spells CASSQDRGAIPIYF. The CDR3, as DNA: TGTGCCAGCAGTCAGGACAGGGGAGCTATTCCCATATATTTT. The V gene is TRBV28, the J gene TRBJ1-3, with TRBD1 matching 9 bases. Germline CDR1 and CDR2: MDHEN and SYDVKM. Unmatched junction bases numbered 10, after V lost 5 bases and J lost 11 bases. The CDR3 contains 14 residues.